Shown below are 22 T cell receptor beta chains from a single sample sequenced in a study of T cells in Graves' hyperthyroidism and ophthalmopathy. The CDR3 regions of TCR beta were amplified from RNA transcripts. The HTBI primer set served for first-round RT-PCR of the TCR CDR3. TCRdb reanalysed the multiplex PCR reads using MiXCR and keeps one entry per CDR3 protein. The sample has approximately 520,000 distinct CDR3 sequences; roughly 20% are singletons. What was sequenced was blood. All receptors derive from a young man with Graves' hyperthyroidism.

This clonotype was seen ten or more times. The J gene is TRBJ1-1, the V gene TRBV12-3 or TRBV12-4; D not resolved. The CDR3 runs 15 residues. V was cut by 3 bases and J by 1 base, with 12 bases left in between. The CDR3 sequence is CASSFFFEGNTEAFF. The CDR3 DNA sequence: TGTGCCAGCAGTTTTTTCTTCGAGGGGAACACTGAAGCTTTCTTT.

This clonotype was seen repeatedly, ten times or more. The chain is built from TRBV6-5 and TRBJ2-7, with TRBD1 as a possible D gene (5 bases). The CDR3 totals 14 residues. Germline V CDR1 and CDR2: MNHEY, SVGAGI. Trimming shortened V by 5 bases and J by 4 bases, and 15 bases separated the two germline ends. In nucleotides, the CDR3 is TGTGCCAGCAGTACTGGGTCAGGGCCGTACGAGCAGTACTTC. Protein sequence: CASSTGSGPYEQYF.

This clonotype was recorded many times. This chain joins TRBV29-1 and TRBJ1-2; D call uncertain. There are 15 residues in the CDR3. Trimming cost V 6 bases and J 2 bases, with 19 bases left between them. In germline, CDR1 is SQVTM, CDR2 ANQGSEA. CDR3 DNA: TGCAGCGTGACCGCTGGGATAGGGATGAACTATGGCTACACCTTC. This gives the protein CSVTAGIGMNYGYTF.

The V gene is TRBV6-2 or TRBV6-3, the J gene TRBJ1-1, with 8 bases fitting TRBD1. There are 14 residues in the CDR3. Trimming took 4 bases from V and 4 from J; bases not matched to a gene: 5. Germline CDR1 MNHEY, CDR2 SVGEGT. The CDR3 here is CASSSAGGFTEAFF. The CDR3 DNA is TGTGCCAGCAGTTCGGCAGGGGGCTTCACTGAAGCTTTCTTT.

Ten or more counts support this clonotype. The chain is built from TRBV19 and TRBJ1-2; no reliable D call. The V end was cut by 5 bases, the J end by 2 bases, with 9 bases between. CDR3 size: 13 residues. Per germline, CDR1 LNHDA and CDR2 SQIVND (reference sequence). CDR3 amino acids: CASSPLTNYGYTF. The CDR3, as DNA: TGTGCCAGTAGTCCCCTAACCAACTATGGCTACACCTTC.

There are many counts of this clonotype. The V call is TRBV27, the J call TRBJ1-1; the D gene is possibly TRBD1 (6 bases). This CDR3 has 16 amino acids. CDR1 and CDR2 from the germline V gene are MNHEY and SMNVEV (reference sequence). V was clipped by 4 bases and J by 5 bases, with 20 bases between them. In nucleotides, the CDR3 is TGTGCCAGCAGTTCAATAAGTACAGGGACGTCGACTGAAGCTTTCTTT. Its translation: CASSSISTGTSTEAFF.

This clonotype came up many times. This chain uses TRBV12-3 or TRBV12-4 with TRBJ1-5; a possible D gene is TRBD1 (6 bases). CDR3 size: 13 residues. V lost 8 bases to trimming and J lost 4 bases, with 12 bases between them. CDR3 coding DNA: TGTGCCAGCCGAGGACAGACTAATCAGCCCCAGCATTTT. Its protein is CASRGQTNQPQHF.

This rearrangement joins TRBV7-8 to TRBJ2-5, with 10 bases matching TRBD2. The CDR3 totals 17 residues. Germline assignment: CDR1 SGHVS and CDR2 FQNEAQ. V dropped 0 bases and J dropped 1; count of bases not matched to a gene: 5. CDR3 amino acids: CASSLALGLAVQETQYF. Here the CDR3 DNA reads TGTGCCAGCAGCTTAGCGCTCGGACTAGCGGTCCAAGAGACCCAGTACTTC.

This chain uses TRBV20-1 with TRBJ1-1; D may be TRBD1 (6 bases). Trimming took off 6 bases at V and 3 bases at J, with 14 bases between the two ends. Germline lookup yields CDR1 DFQATT and CDR2 SNEGSKA (reference sequence). The length of the CDR3 is 13 residues. The CDR3 nucleotides are TGCAGTGCCTTCAGGGGTCTTTACACTGAAGCTTTCTTT. Translation gives CSAFRGLYTEAFF.

The table lists this clonotype with many counts. The chain combines TRBV9 with TRBJ2-7; tentatively, D is TRBD1 (5 bases). The CDR3 contains 14 residues. Between the trimmed V and J ends, which lost 0 bases and 3 bases, there was a span of 10 bases. Germline loops: CDR1 SGDLS, CDR2 YYNGEE. The DNA for the CDR3 is TGTGCCAGCAGCGTAGGGGGCTCCGACTACGAGCAGTACTTC. Translated, it gives CASSVGGSDYEQYF. Filled out from reference TRBV9 and TRBJ2-7, the complete variable domain reads DSGVTQTPKHLITATGQRVTLRCSPRSGDLSVYWYQQSLDQGLQFLIQYYNGEERAKGNILERFSAQQFPDLHSELNLSSLELGDSALYFCASSVGGSDYEQYFGPGTRLTVT.

This CDR3 reads CASCRDRSVYEQYF. The CDR3 coding sequence is TGTGCCAGTTGCCGGGACAGAAGTGTCTACGAGCAGTACTTC. The gene calls are TRBV2 and TRBJ2-7, with 7 bases lining up with TRBD1. CDR1 and CDR2 from the germline V gene are SNHLY and FYNNEI. V lost 9 bases, J lost 3 bases, and 11 bases stayed unmatched. The CDR3 consists of 14 residues.

The chain links TRBV20-1 to TRBJ2-5; TRBD1 matches 7 bases. V lost 3 bases, J lost 4 bases, and 5 bases stayed unmatched. The CDR3 is 13 residues long. The germline gives CDR1 DFQATT, CDR2 SNEGSKA (reference sequence). CDR3 bases: TGCAGTGCTAGGAGGGACAGAGGAGAGACCCAGTACTTC. It codes for CSARRDRGETQYF.

This clonotype has ten or more counts. The chain combines TRBV19 with TRBJ1-1, with D unresolved. The CDR3 is 14 residues long. Germline values: CDR1 LNHDA, CDR2 SQIVND (reference sequence). The ends were cut back, 7 bases at V and 3 bases at J, with 15 bases in the middle. CDR3 nucleotide sequence: TGTGCCAGTATCATGAATCCGTGGGACACTGAAGCTTTCTTT. Translation gives CASIMNPWDTEAFF.

This clonotype was detected ten times or more. The rearrangement uses TRBV7-9 and TRBJ2-5; D perhaps matches TRBD2 (5 bases). CDR3 size: 13 residues. V lost 2 bases, J lost 4 bases, and 8 bases lay in between. Germline loops: CDR1 SEHNR, CDR2 FQNEAQ (reference sequence). CDR3 coding DNA: TGTGCCAGCAGCTTAAGGGAGATAGAGACCCAGTACTTC. This gives the protein CASSLREIETQYF.

The CDR3: CASSSHGRSAAGVQYF. Written as DNA, the CDR3 is TGTGCCAGCAGTTCCCATGGGAGATCGGCGGCGGGTGTGCAGTACTTC. This chain links TRBV28 with TRBJ2-7; TRBD2 is a possible D gene (5 bases). Germline assignment: CDR1 MDHEN and CDR2 SYDVKM. This CDR3 is built from 16 residues. V was cut by 4 bases and J by 9 bases, with 25 bases left in between.

This clonotype was counted between two and nine times. The chain carries TRBV5-4 and TRBJ2-5; maybe TRBD1 (5 bases). Germline V lookup: CDR1 SGHNT, CDR2 YYREEE (reference sequence). Trimming left V 3 bases short and J 2 bases short, with 17 bases between. There are 16 residues in the CDR3. This CDR3 reads CASSSSGRTLQETQYF. The CDR3 DNA reads TGTGCCAGCAGCTCTTCCGGCAGGACACTACAAGAGACCCAGTACTTC.

The rearrangement uses TRBV11-2 and TRBJ1-1, with 8 bases fitting TRBD1. V gave up 5 bases and J gave up 3 bases; unmatched junction bases: 5. The germline V gene has CDR1 SGHAT and CDR2 FQNNGV. There are 14 residues in the CDR3. This CDR3 is CASSTMTGDTEAFF. CDR3 bases: TGTGCCAGCAGCACGATGACAGGGGACACTGAAGCTTTCTTT.

This clonotype was counted ten times or more. The chain combines TRBV20-1 with TRBJ1-5; TRBD1 matches at 9 bases. Germline V lookup: CDR1 DFQATT, CDR2 SNEGSKA (reference sequence). This CDR3 region has 15 residues. V was pared by 5 bases and J by 3 bases, with 8 bases of the junction left unmatched. The CDR3 reads CSAGLGTGINQPQHF. The DNA for the CDR3 is TGCAGTGCTGGACTCGGGACAGGGATCAATCAGCCCCAGCATTTT.

This clonotype was observed at least ten times. The chain couples TRBV20-1 to TRBJ2-5, with 10 bases matching TRBD2. J was trimmed by 5 bases and V by 6 bases; bases with no gene match: 9. CDR3 size: 14 residues. The V gene's germline CDR1 is DFQATT and CDR2 SNEGSKA (reference sequence). The CDR3 DNA reads TGCAGTGCCCCCAAAGCGGGGGGGTGGGAGACCCAGTACTTC. It codes for CSAPKAGGWETQYF.

The chain combines TRBV14 with TRBJ2-4, with TRBD1 matching 7 bases. The V and J ends lost 0 bases and 3 bases, in that order; junction bases with no gene match: 8. CDR3 length: 17 amino acids. CDR1 is SGHDN, CDR2 FVKESK, per germline. CDR3 sequence: CASSQDPRTGHKNIQYF. The DNA for the CDR3 is TGTGCCAGCAGCCAAGATCCTCGGACAGGACACAAAAACATTCAGTACTTC.

This clonotype occurred many times. V and J are TRBV12-3 or TRBV12-4 and TRBJ2-7, with a weak D call TRBD1 (6 bases). The CDR3 is made up of 15 amino acids. V lost 7 bases and J 3 bases, leaving 19 bases between the germline ends. The CDR3 loop reads CASTEGPGAFYEQYF. In DNA, the CDR3 is TGTGCCAGCACCGAGGGTCCAGGGGCATTCTACGAGCAGTACTTC.

This clonotype has at least ten counts. V and J are TRBV6-1 and TRBJ2-7; 9 positions match TRBD1. CDR3 length: 15 amino acids. V lost 4 bases to trimming and J lost 2 bases; unmatched junction nucleotides: 6. The germline CDR1 and CDR2 sequences are MNHNS and SASEGT. The CDR3 protein is CASSADGQGPYEQYF. The CDR3 DNA follows: TGTGCCAGCAGTGCCGATGGACAGGGGCCCTACGAGCAGTACTTC.